These 10 T cell receptor beta chains originate from one sample sequenced in a study of T cells after yellow fever vaccination. TCRdb re-called the 5' RACE reads through MiXCR, storing one row per CDR3 protein. This table holds about 69,000 distinct CDR3 sequences, about 6% found once. Specimen: CD4+ T cells sorted from PBMCs, collected more than 13 days after the first yellow fever vaccination. These receptors all stem from a man younger than 35 who received the YFV17D yellow fever vaccine.

This clonotype came up many times. The rearrangement uses TRBV5-6 and TRBJ2-7, with 9 nucleotides matching TRBD1. This CDR3 contains 14 residues. After removal of 1 base from V and 2 bases from J, the junction contained 1 base not matched to a gene. In germline, CDR1 is SGHDT, CDR2 YYEEEE. The CDR3, as DNA: TGTGCCAGCAGCTTGCGACAGGGGGCCTACGAGCAGTACTTC. Translating it yields CASSLRQGAYEQYF.

CDR3 region: CASSFVGSPLHF. CDR3 nucleotides: TGTGCCAGCAGTTTTGTAGGTTCACCCCTCCACTTT. This chain uses TRBV12-3 or TRBV12-4 with TRBJ1-6; no firm D call. Trimming shortened V by 3 bases and J by 9 bases, and 6 bases separated the two germline ends. The CDR3 consists of 12 residues.

This clonotype occurred many times. The chain is built from TRBV11-3 and TRBJ2-3; 8 bases agree with TRBD2. The junction had 5 bases not matched to a gene; V was cut back by 5 bases and J by 4 bases. Per germline, CDR1 SGHNT and CDR2 YENEEA. This CDR3 has 14 amino acids. The CDR3 here is CASSRGGQADTQYF. CDR3 DNA: TGTGCCAGCAGCCGGGGGGGCCAGGCAGATACGCAGTATTTT.

This clonotype was found many times. This chain uses TRBV6-5 with TRBJ1-6; no clear D. The V and J ends lost 6 bases and 9 bases respectively, with 9 bases between them. This CDR3 region has 12 residues. CDR1 MNHEY and CDR2 SVGAGI come from the germline V gene. The CDR3 sequence is CASSPDGSPLHF. The CDR3 nucleotides are TGTGCCAGCAGCCCCGACGGTTCACCCCTCCACTTT.

A word on this clonotype: A clone one base away is much larger, so this may be a read error. The chain is built from TRBV5-1 and TRBJ2-3; D call uncertain. In germline, CDR1 is SGHRS, CDR2 YFSETQ. The ends were cut back, 5 bases at V and 0 bases at J, with 16 bases in the middle. There are 16 residues in the CDR3. The CDR3 sequence is CASRFWLPPSTDTQYF. The CDR3, as DNA: TGCGCCAGCAGATTTTGGCTTCCACCTAGCACAGATACGCAGTATTTT.

The sample holds many counts of this clonotype. This is likely a read error, given that the CDR3 carries no conserved phenylalanine or tryptophan at its end. No DNA is shown, since the ends of the CDR3 on it are uncertain; the CDR3 is the one TCRdb lists. The J gene is TRBJ2-7, the V gene TRBV28; TRBD1 reflects the table's D call only, with no check against the DNA. The CDR3 has 12 amino acids, counting both end residues. The germline gives CDR1 MDHEN, CDR2 SYDVKM. CDR3: CASSDGTVLLEA.

This clonotype has a count of ten or more. The chain employs TRBV4-1 and TRBJ2-5; D assignment may be TRBD1 or TRBD2 (5 bases each). Germline CDR1 and CDR2: MGHRA and YSYEKL. The CDR3 runs to 15 residues. Trimming removed 0 bases at V and 5 bases at J, with 13 bases between. The CDR3 loop is CASSQEGWGRETQYF. CDR3 nucleotides: TGCGCCAGCAGCCAAGAGGGCTGGGGACGGGAGACCCAGTACTTC.

A few counts support this clonotype. The chain joins TRBV7-9 to TRBJ2-7; D not resolved. V was cut by 5 bases and J by 0 bases, with 8 bases left in between. This CDR3 has 13 amino acids. Germline-derived CDR1 and CDR2 are SEHNR and FQNEAQ (reference sequence). CDR3 nucleotide sequence: TGTGCCAGCAGCCTATCAGCCTCCTACGAGCAGTACGTC. As protein: CASSLSASYEQYV.

This clonotype was detected many times. The J gene is TRBJ2-1, the V gene TRBV28; 10 nucleotides match TRBD1. This CDR3 is built from 15 residues. V lost 6 bases to trimming and J lost 9 bases; unmatched junction nucleotides: 11. From germline, CDR1 is MDHEN and CDR2 SYDVKM. Here the CDR3 DNA reads TGTGCCAGCAGAATAGGCGGGACAGGGGTCATTGAGCAGTTCTTC. It encodes CASRIGGTGVIEQFF.

This clonotype was detected ten times or more. The chain joins TRBV5-1 to TRBJ2-7; 7 nucleotides agree with TRBD2. The V segment lost 4 bases and the J segment 3 bases; nucleotides outside the gene matches: 7. The CDR3 runs to 14 residues. Germline values: CDR1 SGHRS, CDR2 YFSETQ. CDR3 DNA sequence: TGCGCCAGCAGCGCTGGACTAGACAACTACGAGCAGTACTTC. Encoded protein: CASSAGLDNYEQYF. Filled out from reference TRBV5-1 and TRBJ2-7, the complete variable domain reads KAGVTQTPRYLIKTRGQQVTLSCSPISGHRSVSWYQQTPGQGLQFLFEYFSETQRNKGNFPGRFSGRQFSNSRSEMNVSTLELGDSALYLCASSAGLDNYEQYFGPGTRLTVT.